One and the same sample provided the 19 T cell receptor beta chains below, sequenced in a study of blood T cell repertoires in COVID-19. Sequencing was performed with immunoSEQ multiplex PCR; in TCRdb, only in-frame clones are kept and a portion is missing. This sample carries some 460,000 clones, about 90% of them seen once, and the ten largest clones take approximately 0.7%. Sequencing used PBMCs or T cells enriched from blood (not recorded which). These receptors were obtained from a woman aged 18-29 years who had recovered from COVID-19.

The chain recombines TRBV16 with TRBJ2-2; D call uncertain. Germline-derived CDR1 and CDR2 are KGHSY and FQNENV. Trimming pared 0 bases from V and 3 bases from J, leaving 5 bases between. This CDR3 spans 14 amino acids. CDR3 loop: CASSQSRDTGELFF. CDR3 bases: TGTGCCAGCAGCCAATCCCGGGACACCGGGGAGCTGTTTTTT.

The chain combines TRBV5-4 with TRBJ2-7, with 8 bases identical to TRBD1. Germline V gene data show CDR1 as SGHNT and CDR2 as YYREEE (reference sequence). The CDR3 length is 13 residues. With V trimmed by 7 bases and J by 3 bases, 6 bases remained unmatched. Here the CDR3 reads CASGRQGFYEQYF. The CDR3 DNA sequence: TGTGCCAGCGGGAGACAGGGGTTCTACGAGCAGTACTTC.

In DNA form, the CDR3 reads TGTGCCTGGACAGGTCAGGGGGCGGGTGAGCAGTACTTC. Amino acids: CAWTGQGAGEQYF. This rearrangement joins TRBV30 to TRBJ2-7, with 8 bases fitting TRBD1. Germline lookup yields CDR1 GTSNPN and CDR2 SVGIG (reference sequence). The CDR3 has 13 residues. The V and J ends lost 4 bases and 7 bases, in that order; junction bases with no gene match: 9. The full variable domain, in which reference TRBV30 and TRBJ2-7 provide the parts outside the CDR3, is SQTIHQWPATLVQPVGSPLSLECTVEGTSNPNLYWYRQAAGRGLQLLFYSVGIGQISSEVPQNLSASRPQDRQFILSSKKLLLSDSGFYLCAWTGQGAGEQYFGPGTRLTVT.

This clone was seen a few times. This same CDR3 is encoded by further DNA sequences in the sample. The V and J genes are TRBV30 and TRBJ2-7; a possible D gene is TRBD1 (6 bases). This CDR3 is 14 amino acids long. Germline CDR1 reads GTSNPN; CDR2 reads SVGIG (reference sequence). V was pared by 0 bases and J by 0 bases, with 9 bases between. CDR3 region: CAWSVDRSSYEQYF. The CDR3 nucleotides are TGTGCCTGGAGTGTAGACAGGAGCTCCTACGAGCAGTACTTC. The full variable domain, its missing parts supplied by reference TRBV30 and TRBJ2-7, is SQTIHQWPATLVQPVGSPLSLECTVEGTSNPNLYWYRQAAGRGLQLLFYSVGIGQISSEVPQNLSASRPQDRQFILSSKKLLLSDSGFYLCAWSVDRSSYEQYFGPGTRLTVT.

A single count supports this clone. CDR3 DNA sequence: TGTGCCAGCAGTCCAAGACTAGTCGTCGACAATAACTACGAGCAGTACTTC. This translates into CASSPRLVVDNNYEQYF. V usage is TRBV6-6 and J usage is TRBJ2-7; D might be TRBD2 (6 bases). Germline V lookup: CDR1 MNHNY, CDR2 SVGAGI (reference sequence). The V end was cut by 5 bases, the J end by 3 bases, with 23 bases between. This CDR3 comprises 17 residues.

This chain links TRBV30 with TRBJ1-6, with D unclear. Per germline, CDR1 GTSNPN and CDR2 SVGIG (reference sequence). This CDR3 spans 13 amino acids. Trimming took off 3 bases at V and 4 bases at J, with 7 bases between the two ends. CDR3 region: CAWRQSYNSPLHF. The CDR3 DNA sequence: TGTGCCTGGAGACAGTCATATAATTCACCCCTCCACTTT.

The chain's CDR3 is CATSPRGIIGEQYF. The CDR3 DNA reads as TGTGCCACCTCCCCACGGGGAATAATAGGCGAGCAGTACTTC. The rearrangement uses TRBV19 and TRBJ2-7, with a weak D call TRBD2 (5 bases). From germline, CDR1 is LNHDA and CDR2 SQIVND (reference sequence). This CDR3 is 14 amino acids long. V was trimmed by 10 bases and J by 6 bases, leaving 22 bases between them.

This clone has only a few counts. The CDR3 DNA reads as TGCAGCGTCGGGGGAACCGGGACAGGGGCAGATACGCAGTATTTT. Amino acid sequence: CSVGGTGTGADTQYF. This chain links TRBV29-1 with TRBJ2-3, with TRBD1 matching over 10 bases. V lost 6 bases and J lost 4; bases outside the gene matches: 10. Germline CDR1 is SQVTM and CDR2 is ANQGSEA. This CDR3 has 15 residues.

CDR3 protein: CASSITRGQGYTF. CDR3 DNA sequence: TGTGCCAGTAGTATAACCAGGGGCCAAGGCTACACCTTC. This rearrangement joins TRBV19 to TRBJ1-2; perhaps TRBD1 as D (6 bases). V lost 2 bases, J lost 8 bases, and 12 bases lay in between. Germline V gene data show CDR1 as LNHDA and CDR2 as SQIVND (reference sequence). The CDR3 spans 13 residues.

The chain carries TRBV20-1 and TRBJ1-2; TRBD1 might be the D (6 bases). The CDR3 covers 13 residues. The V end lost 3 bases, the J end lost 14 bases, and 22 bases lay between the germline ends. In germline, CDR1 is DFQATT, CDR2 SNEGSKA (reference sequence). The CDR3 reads CSASVPGVPPGTF. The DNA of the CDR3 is TGCAGTGCTAGTGTCCCAGGGGTTCCCCCGGGAACCTTC.

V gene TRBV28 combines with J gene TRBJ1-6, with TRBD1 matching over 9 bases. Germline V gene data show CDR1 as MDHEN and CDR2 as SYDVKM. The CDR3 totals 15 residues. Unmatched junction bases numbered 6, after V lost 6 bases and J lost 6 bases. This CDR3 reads CASSRSTGGNSPLHF. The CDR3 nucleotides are TGTGCCAGCAGCCGATCGACAGGGGGTAATTCACCCCTCCACTTT.

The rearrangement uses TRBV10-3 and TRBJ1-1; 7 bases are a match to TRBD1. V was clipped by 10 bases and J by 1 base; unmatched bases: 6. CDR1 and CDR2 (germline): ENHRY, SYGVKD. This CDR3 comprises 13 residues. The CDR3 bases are TGTGCCACCGGGACAGCGAGGAACACTGAAGCTTTCTTT. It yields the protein CATGTARNTEAFF.

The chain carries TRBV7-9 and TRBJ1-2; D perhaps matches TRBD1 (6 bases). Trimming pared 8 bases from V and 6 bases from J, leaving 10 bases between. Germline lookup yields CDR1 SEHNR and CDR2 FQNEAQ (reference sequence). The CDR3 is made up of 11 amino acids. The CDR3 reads CASPEGDGYTF. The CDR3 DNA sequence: TGTGCCAGCCCAGAGGGGGATGGCTACACCTTC.

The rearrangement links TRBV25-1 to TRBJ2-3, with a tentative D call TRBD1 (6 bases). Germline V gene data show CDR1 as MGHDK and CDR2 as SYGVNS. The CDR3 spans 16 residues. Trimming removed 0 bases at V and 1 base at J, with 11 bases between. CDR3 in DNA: TGTGCCAGCAGTGAATACGGGGCAGGGGGCACAGATACGCAGTATTTT. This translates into CASSEYGAGGTDTQYF.

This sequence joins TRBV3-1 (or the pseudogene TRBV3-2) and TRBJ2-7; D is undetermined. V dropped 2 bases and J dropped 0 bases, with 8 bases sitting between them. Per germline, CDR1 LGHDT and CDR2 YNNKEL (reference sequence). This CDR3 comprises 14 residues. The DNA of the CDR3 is TGTGCCAGCAGCCAAAATACGGTCTCCTACGAGCAGTACTTC. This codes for CASSQNTVSYEQYF.

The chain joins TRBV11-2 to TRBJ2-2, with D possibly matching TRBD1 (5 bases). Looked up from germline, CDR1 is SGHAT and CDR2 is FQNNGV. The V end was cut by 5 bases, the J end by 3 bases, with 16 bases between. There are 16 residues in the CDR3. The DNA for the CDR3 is TGTGCCAGCAGCAACTGGCACAAAGGGGACACCGGGGAGCTGTTTTTT. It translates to CASSNWHKGDTGELFF.

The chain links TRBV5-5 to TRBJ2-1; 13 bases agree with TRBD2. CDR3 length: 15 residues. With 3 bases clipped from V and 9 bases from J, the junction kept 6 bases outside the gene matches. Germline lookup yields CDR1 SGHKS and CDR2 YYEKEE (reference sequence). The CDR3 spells CASSYTSGGESEQFF. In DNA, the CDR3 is TGTGCCAGCAGCTATACTAGCGGGGGGGAGAGTGAGCAGTTCTTC. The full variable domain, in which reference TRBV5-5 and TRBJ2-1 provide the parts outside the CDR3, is DAGVTQSPTHLIKTRGQQVTLRCSPISGHKSVSWYQQVLGQGPQFIFQYYEKEERGRGNFPDRFSARQFPNYSSELNVNALLLGDSALYLCASSYTSGGESEQFFGPGTRLTVL.

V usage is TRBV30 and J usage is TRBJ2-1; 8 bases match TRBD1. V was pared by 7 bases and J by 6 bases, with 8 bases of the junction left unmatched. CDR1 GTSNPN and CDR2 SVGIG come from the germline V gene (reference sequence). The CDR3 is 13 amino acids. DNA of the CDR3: TGTGCCTACAGGGGGGCGGTTCTCAATGAGCAGTTCTTC. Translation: CAYRGAVLNEQFF.

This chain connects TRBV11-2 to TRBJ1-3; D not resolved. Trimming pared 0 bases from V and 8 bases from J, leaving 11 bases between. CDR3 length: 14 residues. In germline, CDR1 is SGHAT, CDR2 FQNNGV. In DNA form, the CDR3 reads TGTGCCAGCAGCTTAGATCACACAGCCGACACCATATATTTT. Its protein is CASSLDHTADTIYF. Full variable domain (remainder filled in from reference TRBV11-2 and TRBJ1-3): EAGVAQSPRYKIIEKRQSVAFWCNPISGHATLYWYQQILGQGPKLLIQFQNNGVVDDSQLPKDRFSAERLKGVDSTLKIQPAKLEDSAVYLCASSLDHTADTIYFGEGSWLTVV.